This is a list of T cell receptor beta chains from one sample in a study of control samples from healthy donors and cancer patients. The repertoire was sequenced with immunoSEQ multiplex PCR; TCRdb's copy has only in-frame clones and lacks some. Of about 51,000 clones listed, roughly 90% were seen once; the top ten hold 40%. Sequenced input: PBMCs. The source of these receptors is a man between 50 and 59 years old with head and neck cancer. Each CDR3 is given with its conserved first and last residue. The order of the fields is D gene, V gene, J gene, clone size, CDR3 protein, CDR3 DNA. D genes are given only for firm matches. Expanded clones are given a class, and other clones once, few, many or no size at all.

>-|TRBV12-3/TRBV12-4|TRBJ1-5|-
CASSLDGYQPQHF
TGTGCCAGCAGTTTAGACGGGTATCAGCCCCAGCATTTT
>-|TRBV24-1|TRBJ2-3|-
CATSDGGSANTQYF
TGTGCCACCAGTGATGGCGGTTCGGCGAATACGCAGTATTTT
>TRBD2|TRBV2|TRBJ2-3|-
CASSASGSTDTQYF
TGTGCCAGCAGCGCTAGCGGTAGCACAGATACGCAGTATTTT
>TRBD1|TRBV7-2|TRBJ2-5|-
CASSPRGQETQYF
TGTGCCAGCAGCCCCAGGGGGCAAGAGACCCAGTACTTC
>TRBD1|TRBV7-9|TRBJ1-2|few
CASSLKGQGQEYGYTF
TGTGCCAGCAGCTTAAAAGGGCAGGGACAGGAATATGGCTACACCTTC
>TRBD2|TRBV27|TRBJ2-1|-
CASSSPRTSGNGEQFF
TGTGCCAGCAGTTCCCCAAGGACTAGCGGGAACGGTGAGCAGTTCTTC
>-|TRBV9|TRBJ2-1|-
CASSAKQGVLGEQFF
TGTGCCAGCAGCGCAAAACAGGGAGTCTTGGGTGAGCAGTTCTTC
>TRBD2|TRBV7-2|TRBJ2-2|-
CASSLRGGGNLGELFF
TGTGCCAGCAGCCTTAGGGGCGGGGGGAACCTAGGGGAGCTGTTTTTT
>-|TRBV2|TRBJ1-2|-
CASSDPGGGYGYTF
TGTGCCAGCAGTGACCCTGGGGGCGGCTATGGCTACACCTTC
>TRBD1|TRBV6-5|TRBJ1-2|-
CASSPGQGSHGYTF
TGTGCCAGCAGTCCGGGACAGGGCTCCCATGGCTACACCTTC
>TRBD2|TRBV7-6|TRBJ2-3|-
CASSLSSASGNTDTQYF
TGTGCCAGCAGCCTCTCATCGGCTAGCGGAAACACAGATACGCAGTATTTT
>-|TRBV19|TRBJ2-1|few
CASSIDGVASDEQFF
TGTGCCAGTAGTATAGATGGTGTGGCTAGCGATGAGCAGTTCTTC
>TRBD2|TRBV19|TRBJ2-2|-
CASSIGLAGRGWTGELFF
TGTGCCAGTAGTATTGGTCTAGCGGGACGTGGATGGACCGGGGAGCTGTTTTTT
>-|TRBV7-9|TRBJ2-5|-
CASSLAANQETQYF
TGTGCCAGCAGCTTAGCGGCCAATCAAGAGACCCAGTACTTC
>-|TRBV30|TRBJ1-4|-
CAWSGGAVNEKLFF
TGTGCCTGGAGCGGTGGAGCAGTTAATGAAAAACTGTTTTTT
>TRBD2|TRBV3-1/TRBV3-2|TRBJ2-1|-
CASSLSGGDYNEQFF
TGTGCCAGCAGCCTTAGCGGGGGGGACTACAATGAGCAGTTCTTC
>TRBD1|TRBV7-9|TRBJ2-4|-
CASSWTGGIQYF
TGTGCCAGCAGCTGGACAGGGGGCATTCAGTACTTC
>TRBD2|TRBV3-1/TRBV3-2|TRBJ2-3|-
CASSQVGGRADTQYF
TGTGCCAGCAGCCAAGTTGGCGGGAGGGCGGATACGCAGTATTTT
>-|TRBV30|TRBJ2-2|-
CAWSQRTGELFF
TGTGCCTGGAGTCAGAGGACCGGGGAGCTGTTTTTT
>-|TRBV12-3/TRBV12-4|TRBJ2-3|few
CASSFSDTQYF
TGTGCCAGCAGTTTTTCTGATACGCAGTATTTT
>-|TRBV11-3|TRBJ2-3|-
CASSLGADTQYF
TGTGCCAGCAGCTTAGGCGCAGATACGCAGTATTTT
>-|TRBV6-1|TRBJ1-5|once
CASSEEGRQPQHF
TGTGCCAGCAGTGAAGAGGGGCGGCAGCCCCAGCATTTT
>-|TRBV7-2|TRBJ1-1|-
CASSLGRGNLNTEAFF
TGTGCCAGCAGCTTAGGGAGAGGGAATTTGAACACTGAAGCTTTCTTT
>-|TRBV28|TRBJ2-2|-
CASSFPRRGNTGELFF
TGTGCCAGCAGTTTCCCCAGGAGGGGGAACACCGGGGAGCTGTTTTTT
>TRBD1|TRBV11-2|TRBJ1-1|-
CASSFGDSRSEAFF
TGTGCCAGCAGCTTTGGGGACAGTCGCAGTGAAGCTTTCTTT
>-|TRBV5-1|TRBJ2-7|few
CASSYQSEQYF
TGCGCCAGCAGCTATCAGAGCGAGCAGTACTTC
>TRBD1|TRBV5-1|TRBJ2-7|-
CASSFPGTDSYEQYF
TGCGCCAGCAGCTTCCCCGGGACAGATTCCTACGAGCAGTACTTC
>TRBD2|TRBV18|TRBJ2-7|-
CASSARTSGIYEQYF
TGTGCCAGCTCAGCTCGGACTAGCGGGATCTACGAGCAGTACTTC
>-|TRBV5-1|TRBJ2-7|-
CASSLVQAPYEQYF
TGCGCCAGCAGCTTGGTGCAGGCCCCCTACGAGCAGTACTTC
>-|TRBV2|TRBJ2-3|-
CASINSVRADTQYF
TGTGCCAGTATCAACAGCGTCCGGGCAGATACGCAGTATTTT
>-|TRBV10-1|TRBJ2-1|-
CASSGLGRGSYKEQFF
TGCGCCAGCAGCGGGCTGGGCCGGGGGTCCTACAAAGAGCAGTTCTTC
>-|TRBV7-3|TRBJ2-3|-
CASSLTAGESDTQYF
TGTGCCAGCAGCTTAACGGCAGGGGAGTCAGATACGCAGTATTTT
>TRBD2|TRBV5-1|TRBJ2-2|-
CASSFTGTITTGELFF
TGCGCCAGCAGCTTTACCGGGACTATAACCACCGGGGAGCTGTTTTTT
>-|TRBV5-4|TRBJ2-7|-
CASSRLGAGSYEQYF
TGTGCCAGCAGCCGGTTGGGGGCCGGCTCCTACGAGCAGTACTTC
>TRBD2|TRBV4-3|TRBJ2-1|-
CASSQDPASGGLGLNEQFF
TGCGCCAGCAGCCAAGATCCGGCTAGCGGGGGGTTAGGTTTGAATGAGCAGTTCTTC
>-|TRBV21-1|TRBJ2-7|once
CASSYVKAAEQYF
TGTGCCAGCTCGTACGTAAAGGCTGCCGAGCAGTACTTC
>TRBD1|TRBV10-2|TRBJ2-4|once
CASSESYRGLGVKNIQYF
TGCGCCAGCAGTGAGTCTTACAGGGGGCTTGGGGTCAAAAACATTCAGTACTTC
>-|TRBV28|TRBJ1-1|-
CASSKGQQRKNTEAFF
TGTGCCAGCAGTAAGGGACAACAGCGGAAGAACACTGAAGCTTTCTTT
>-|TRBV6-2/TRBV6-3|TRBJ2-1|-
CASSYPGSPGEQFF
TGTGCCAGCAGTTACCCAGGATCGCCAGGTGAGCAGTTCTTC
>-|TRBV30|TRBJ1-5|-
CAWSVRGGNQPQHF
TGTGCCTGGAGTGTACGAGGGGGCAATCAGCCCCAGCATTTT
>-|TRBV4-1|TRBJ1-6|-
CASSQDLFDRYNSPLHF
TGCGCCAGCAGCCAAGATTTATTTGACAGATATAATTCACCCCTCCACTTT
>-|TRBV5-1|TRBJ1-5|-
CASSLTGQPQHF
TGCGCCAGCAGCTTGACAGGGCAGCCCCAGCATTTT
>-|TRBV18|TRBJ1-3|-
CASSPIERNTIYF
TGTGCCAGCTCACCAATAGAGAGAAACACCATATATTTT
>TRBD1|TRBV4-3|TRBJ2-7|-
CASSRDGQGKREREQYF
TGCGCCAGCAGCCGAGACGGACAGGGGAAAAGAGAACGCGAGCAGTACTTC
>TRBD2|TRBV6-6|TRBJ2-7|-
CASSYSRGAGEQYF
TGTGCCAGCAGTTACTCGCGGGGGGCAGGTGAGCAGTACTTC